The 14 T cell receptor beta chains listed next were all sequenced from one sample in a study of CXCR3-negative and CXCR3-positive naive CD8 T cells. Their specific antigens are unknown. It was by 5' RACE with UMI labels that the TRB cDNA libraries were prepared. For each CDR3 protein, TCRdb gives one entry from its re-call of the 5' RACE reads, without DNA. The record lists tens of thousands of distinct CDR3 sequences, of which the ten most abundant hold 0.5% to 0.6%. General study findings and limits: Hydrophobicity was higher for TRB CDR3s found in CXCR3-positive naive cells than in CXCR3-negative naive cells.

Sequencing was performed on naive CXCR3+ CD8+ T cells from blood. Noted subset: CD45RO-CCR7+CD27+CD95- naive CD8+ T cells expressing CXCR3 (TNR3+). The receptor set was obtained from a human donor in good health. Some clones in this sample may be carry-over from other donors' samples.

The chain has TRBV3-1 and TRBJ2-7; TCRdb's D gene call, TRBD1, goes unchecked for lack of DNA. Germline V gene lookup returns CDR1 LGHDT and CDR2 YNNKEL (reference sequence). CDR3 length: 15 amino acids. CDR3 in amino acids: CASSQVGQGFGEQYF.

The V gene is TRBV11-1, the J gene TRBJ2-7; with no DNA, the TCRdb D assignment of TRBD1 cannot be verified. Germline CDR1 reads SGHAT; CDR2 reads FQDESV (reference sequence). CDR3 size: 19 residues. The CDR3 sequence is CASSFATRHGTGTPYEQYF.

This chain connects TRBV4-3 to TRBJ2-1; checking the TCRdb D call of TRBD1 is not possible without DNA. From germline, CDR1 is LGHNA and CDR2 YSLEER. This CDR3 is 15 amino acids long. The CDR3 sequence: CASSQDIGDYNEQFF.

J is TRBJ1-1 and V is TRBV7-3. The CDR3 sequence is 13 residues long. Germline-derived CDR1 and CDR2 are SGHTA and FQGTGA. The chain's CDR3 is CASSLLLGTEAFF.

V is TRBV5-1 and J is TRBJ2-3. Germline CDR1 and CDR2: SGHRS and YFSETQ. The CDR3 extends over 13 amino acids. CDR3 sequence reads: CASSLGEGRTQYF.

The V gene is TRBV29-1, the J gene TRBJ2-1. Germline CDR1 SQVTM, CDR2 ANQGSEA. The CDR3 consists of 13 residues. CDR3 amino acids: CSAIRPTYNEQFF.

The V and J genes are TRBV14 and TRBJ2-1. Germline values: CDR1 SGHDN, CDR2 FVKESK. The CDR3 has 14 residues. CDR3 loop: CASSQVSSYNEQFF.

The genes are TRBV5-1 and TRBJ1-6; lacking DNA, the TRBD1 call made by TCRdb goes unchecked. CDR3 length equals 15 residues. Looked up from germline, CDR1 is SGHRS and CDR2 is YFSETQ. This CDR3 is CASSLDRSWYSPLHF. Combining the CDR3 with reference TRBV5-1 and TRBJ1-6 gives the whole variable domain KAGVTQTPRYLIKTRGQQVTLSCSPISGHRSVSWYQQTPGQGLQFLFEYFSETQRNKGNFPGRFSGRQFSNSRSEMNVSTLELGDSALYLCASSLDRSWYSPLHFGNGTRLTVT.

The CDR3 here is CSARDGHILSYEQYF. The V and J genes are TRBV20-1 and TRBJ2-7; the D call from TCRdb, TRBD1, cannot be confirmed without DNA. The germline CDR1 and CDR2 sequences are DFQATT and SNEGSKA (reference sequence). The CDR3 contains 15 residues.

The chain uses TRBV5-6 and TRBJ2-7; TCRdb's D gene call, TRBD1, goes unchecked for lack of DNA. Germline V CDR1 and CDR2: SGHDT, YYEEEE. There are 14 residues in the CDR3. Here the CDR3 reads CASSWGDSAYEQYF.

V gene TRBV7-8 combines with J gene TRBJ2-2; TCRdb's D call of TRBD1 is untestable without DNA. The CDR3 is made up of 16 amino acids. Germline CDR1 SGHVS, CDR2 FQNEAQ. The CDR3 sequence is CASSSVDRGNTGELFF.

This sequence joins TRBV12-3 or TRBV12-4 and TRBJ2-7; TCRdb proposes TRBD1, but this gene call is untestable without DNA. The CDR3 consists of 14 residues. Here the CDR3 reads CASSFGTGFYEQYF.

The genes are TRBV28 and TRBJ2-1; TCRdb indicates TRBD1, and absent DNA this call remains unverified. The length of the CDR3 is 13 residues. Germline V CDR1 and CDR2: MDHEN, SYDVKM. CDR3 amino acids: CASRAGTGYEQFF.

This chain links TRBV12-3 or TRBV12-4 with TRBJ1-2; with no DNA, the TCRdb D assignment of TRBD1 cannot be verified. The CDR3 is 14 amino acids. The CDR3: CASSEITGYDGYTF.